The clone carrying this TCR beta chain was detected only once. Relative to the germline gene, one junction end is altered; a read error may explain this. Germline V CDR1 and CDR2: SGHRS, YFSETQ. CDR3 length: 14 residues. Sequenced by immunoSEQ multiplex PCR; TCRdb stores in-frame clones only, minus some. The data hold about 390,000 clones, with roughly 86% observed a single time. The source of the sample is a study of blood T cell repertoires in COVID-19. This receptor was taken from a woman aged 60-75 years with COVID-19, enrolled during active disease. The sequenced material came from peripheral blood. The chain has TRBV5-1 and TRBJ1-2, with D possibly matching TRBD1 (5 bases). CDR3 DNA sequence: TGCGCCAGCAGCTTGGATGACAGATCCTATAGCTACACCTTC. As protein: CASSLDDRSYSYTF. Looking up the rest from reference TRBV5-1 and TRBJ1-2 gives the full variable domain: KAGVTQTPRYLIKTRGQQVTLSCSPISGHRSVSWYQQTPGQGLQFLFEYFSETQRNKGNFPGRFSGRQFSNSRSEMNVSTLELGDSALYLCASSLDDRSYSYTFGSGTRLTVV.